A single sample is the source of the 14 T cell receptor beta chains below, sequenced in a study of T cell responses to AZD1222 COVID-19 vaccine (dated by TCRdb to about 2021). The time point label for this specimen denotes: baseline before first vaccination. The library relied on the immunoSEQ multiplex PCR assay. TCRdb took over this immuneACCESS table, retaining in-frame rearrangements with V and J assigned. Such tables are incomplete; in checked studies, under half of the missing clones stem from an unresolved V gene, and the remainder is unexplained. Present in this sample are about 110,000 clones, about 90% of which were seen just once. The ten most abundant clones make up less than 6% of the sample. Sample: peripheral blood, taken on day 0 of AZD1222 vaccination. These receptors originate from an adult in good health.

The rearrangement uses TRBV6-5 and TRBJ1-5; the D gene is possibly TRBD1 (5 bases). CDR3 length: 16 residues. V lost 4 bases, J lost 9 bases, and 22 bases lay in between. CDR1 MNHEY and CDR2 SVGAGI come from the germline V gene. CDR3 residues: CASSSVAGPGNWPQHF. The DNA of the CDR3 is TGTGCCAGCAGTTCGGTGGCAGGGCCGGGGAATTGGCCCCAGCATTTT.

Only a few counts were recorded for this clone. The CDR3 DNA sequence: TGTGCCAGCAGCTTAGAAGACAGGGGATTCTCCTACGAGCAGTACTTC. Its protein product is CASSLEDRGFSYEQYF. The chain combines TRBV7-9 with TRBJ2-7; 8 nucleotides align to TRBD1. After removal of 1 base from V and 0 bases from J, the junction contained 5 bases not matched to a gene. Germline V gene lookup returns CDR1 SEHNR and CDR2 FQNEAQ (reference sequence). The CDR3 runs 16 residues.

The rearrangement uses TRBV6-4 and TRBJ1-1, with a possible D match to TRBD1 (6 bases). The length of the CDR3 is 19 residues. The germline V gene has CDR1 MRHNA and CDR2 SNTAGT. The V end was cut by 9 bases, the J end by 1 base, with 30 bases between. The CDR3 coding sequence is TGTGCCAGAATAGAAGCGCGTCGGTTAGTCTGGGACACGAACACTGAAGCTTTCTTT. Its translation is CARIEARRLVWDTNTEAFF.

The J gene is TRBJ2-1, the V gene TRBV4-2, with 7 positions matching TRBD2. The germline CDR1 and CDR2 sequences are LGHNA and YNFKEQ. The CDR3 runs 15 residues. The V segment lost 3 bases and the J segment 9 bases; nucleotides outside the gene matches: 11. CDR3 sequence: CASSHREARETEQFF. CDR3 coding DNA: TGTGCCAGCAGCCACCGGGAGGCCCGAGAGACTGAGCAGTTCTTC.

V and J are TRBV7-2 and TRBJ2-3; 9 positions match TRBD2. This CDR3 is built from 15 residues. With 5 bases clipped from V and 3 bases from J, the junction kept 6 bases outside the gene matches. Germline CDR1 is SGHTA and CDR2 is FQGNSA. CDR3 sequence (DNA): TGTGCCAGCAGCGTTAATAGCGGGAGAACAGATACGCAGTATTTT. Its protein product is CASSVNSGRTDTQYF.

This clone came up a few times. This sequence joins TRBV15 and TRBJ2-7; D is ambiguous. V lost 5 bases and J lost 3, with 5 bases in between. This CDR3 is built from 11 residues. Germline V lookup: CDR1 LNHNV, CDR2 YYDKDF (reference sequence). The CDR3 bases are TGTGCCACCAGCGATTACTACGAGCAGTACTTC. Translated, it gives CATSDYYEQYF.

The CDR3 DNA reads TGTGCCAGCAGCTTCCAGCGGGAGAGGCAGTTCTTC. Translating gives CASSFQRERQFF. The V call is TRBV6-2 or TRBV6-3, the J call TRBJ2-1; 8 bases fit TRBD2. This CDR3 spans 12 amino acids. V lost 6 bases to trimming and J lost 12 bases; unmatched junction nucleotides: 7. The V gene's germline CDR1 is MNHEY and CDR2 SVGEGT.

V and J are TRBV7-2 and TRBJ1-1; 7 bases map to TRBD1. Losses at the gene ends were 1 base for V and 4 bases for J; bases not matched to a gene: 3. The CDR3 covers 14 residues. Germline values: CDR1 SGHTA, CDR2 FQGNSA. The DNA for the CDR3 is TGTGCCAGCAGCTTAGGAGGGGGCCGCACTGAAGCTTTCTTT. This codes for CASSLGGGRTEAFF. Together with reference TRBV7-2 and TRBJ1-1, the CDR3 gives the full variable domain: GAGVSQSPSNKVTEKGKDVELRCDPISGHTALYWYRQSLGQGLEFLIYFQGNSAPDKSGLPSDRFSAERTGGSVSTLTIQRTQQEDSAVYLCASSLGGGRTEAFFGQGTRLTVV.

This clone was seen only once. J is TRBJ1-1 and V is TRBV27; D might be TRBD1 (5 bases). From germline, CDR1 is MNHEY and CDR2 SMNVEV (reference sequence). The CDR3 totals 14 residues. The V gene lost 2 bases and the J gene lost 5 bases, with 12 bases spanning the gap. CDR3 in amino acids: CASSLMWGKTEAFF. In DNA, the CDR3 is TGTGCCAGCAGTTTAATGTGGGGGAAGACTGAAGCTTTCTTT.

This chain uses TRBV3-1 (or the pseudogene TRBV3-2) with TRBJ2-3; 9 positions match TRBD2. With 3 bases clipped from V and 5 bases from J, the junction kept 9 bases outside the gene matches. Germline-derived CDR1 and CDR2 are LGHDT and YNNKEL (reference sequence). The CDR3 is made up of 16 amino acids. The CDR3 reads CASSHLAGPEGDTQYF. The CDR3 DNA reads TGTGCCAGCAGCCACCTAGCGGGACCCGAGGGAGATACGCAGTATTTT.

This chain uses TRBV5-1 with TRBJ1-2, with D possibly TRBD1 on 5 matching bases. The germline V gene encodes CDR1 SGHRS and CDR2 YFSETQ. CDR3 length equals 15 residues. The V end was cut by 4 bases, the J end by 8 bases, with 21 bases between. CDR3: CASSLQAGAPWGYTF. CDR3 DNA sequence: TGCGCCAGCAGCCTACAGGCCGGGGCCCCCTGGGGCTACACCTTC.

The rearrangement uses TRBV18 and TRBJ1-1; D remains unclear. Trimming took 4 bases from V and 5 from J, leaving 11 bases between them. The CDR3 is 13 amino acids. Germline V lookup: CDR1 KGHSH, CDR2 LQKENI. In DNA form, the CDR3 reads TGTGCCAGCTCACTCTTCCAGGAGACTGAAGCTTTCTTT. Amino acids: CASSLFQETEAFF.

The table lists this clone with a count of one. The rearrangement uses TRBV6-4 and TRBJ1-2; D is possibly TRBD1 (5 bases). The CDR3 is made up of 15 amino acids. V lost 2 bases and J lost 4, with 14 bases in between. Germline V gene data show CDR1 as MRHNA and CDR2 as SNTAGT. The CDR3 is CASSDRPGGLYGYTF. In DNA form, the CDR3 reads TGTGCCAGCAGTGACAGACCCGGGGGTCTCTATGGCTACACCTTC.

This clone was detected only once. The V and J genes are TRBV6-5 and TRBJ1-1; D might be TRBD1 (5 bases). The CDR3 contains 15 residues. Trimming shortened V by 0 bases and J by 3 bases, and 11 bases separated the two germline ends. Germline-derived CDR1 and CDR2 are MNHEY and SVGAGI. The CDR3 sequence is CASSYSQGLDTEAFF. The CDR3 nucleotides are TGTGCCAGCAGTTACTCCCAGGGTCTAGACACTGAAGCTTTCTTT.